This record covers a single TCR beta chain. Its specificity is not known. The CDR3 is 18 residues long. Trimming removed 7 bases from V and 6 bases from J; junction bases left unmatched: 18. Germline lookup yields CDR1 WNHNN and CDR2 SYGVQD (reference sequence). This sample was taken from a study of CD8+CD57+ T cells in acquired aplastic anemia. As for the study in general: Sorting CD4+ and CD8+ cells gave DNA averaging approximately 3 ug.

Study conclusions and caveats: Both patients and controls carried the same twenty-nine CD8+ CDR3 sequences.

For sequencing, patients were chosen who had shown expansion of CD8+CD57+ cells by flow cytometry. CDR3 and TCR beta VDJ profiling relied on a genomic DNA template. Via MiXCR, TCRdb re-called the reads, giving one row per CDR3 protein. The top ten clones hold 35% to 50% of a sample with 260,000 or so distinct CDR3 sequences, 82% of them seen once. The sequence derives from a human donor with aplastic anemia. The source material was sorted CD4+, CD8+, or CD8+CD57+ T cells (not recorded which) from PBMCs. The V and J genes are TRBV10-1 and TRBJ2-5, with 12 positions matching TRBD1. The CDR3 protein is CASTTEADGTGGRKTQYF. CDR3 DNA sequence: TGCGCCAGCACCACGGAGGCAGACGGGACAGGGGGCAGGAAGACCCAGTACTTC.